The 22 T cell receptor beta chains in this list originate from one sample, sequenced in a study of CD8 T cells in ankylosing spondylitis. Using its own MiXCR run on the 5' RACE reads, TCRdb lists one record per CDR3 protein. The sample carries 100,000 to 150,000 distinct CDR3 sequences, around 7% recorded once. Source material: blood, either unsorted or a sorted T cell fraction (not recorded which). The receptors come from a male donor with ankylosing spondylitis or in good health (not recorded which).

The rearrangement links TRBV18 to TRBJ2-7; D ambiguous. The CDR3 extends over 13 amino acids. Germline V gives CDR1 KGHSH, CDR2 LQKENI. Trimming removed 4 bases at V and 0 bases at J, with 7 bases between. Here the CDR3 reads CASSRILSYEQYF. In nucleotides, the CDR3 is TGTGCCAGCTCACGTATCCTCTCCTACGAGCAGTACTTC.

In its sample, this clonotype was seen many times. The chain combines TRBV12-3 or TRBV12-4 with TRBJ2-2; 8 bases line up with TRBD1. This CDR3 is 18 amino acids long. V lost 10 bases and J lost 0; bases outside the gene matches: 16. In DNA form, the CDR3 reads TGTGCCAAGAAGGCAGGGGGCAATGAGCCAACGAACACCGGGGAGCTGTTTTTT. This encodes CAKKAGGNEPTNTGELFF.

This clonotype occurred many times. The V gene is TRBV20-1, the J gene TRBJ2-7; a weak D match, TRBD1 (5 bases). Per the germline V gene, CDR1 is DFQATT and CDR2 is SNEGSKA (reference sequence). The ends were cut back, 6 bases at V and 6 bases at J, with 15 bases in the middle. The CDR3 length is 12 residues. This CDR3 is CSAEDSLGEQYF. CDR3 DNA: TGCAGTGCAGAAGACAGTTTGGGCGAGCAGTACTTC.

This clonotype has ten or more counts. The chain is built from TRBV5-1 and TRBJ2-1; 9 bases are a match to TRBD2. The V gene end was trimmed by 4 bases and the J gene end by 0 bases; junction bases not matched to a gene: 2. CDR3 length equals 15 residues. In germline, CDR1 is SGHRS, CDR2 YFSETQ. CDR3 in amino acids: CASSLAGPSYNEQFF. The CDR3 bases are TGCGCCAGCAGCCTAGCGGGGCCCTCCTACAATGAGCAGTTCTTC.

This clonotype was found a few times. The CDR3 here is CASTTPGTTALYF. Here the CDR3 DNA reads TGCGCCAGCACCACCCCCGGGACCACTGCGCTGTACTTC. V and J are TRBV5-1 and TRBJ2-4, with D perhaps TRBD1 or TRBD2 (5 bases each). The CDR3 consists of 13 residues. Trimming took off 6 bases at V and 15 bases at J, with 22 bases between the two ends. CDR1 and CDR2 from the germline V gene are SGHRS and YFSETQ.

This clonotype has at least ten counts. The V and J genes are TRBV30 and TRBJ2-7; no clear D. Trimming pared 1 base from V and 2 bases from J, leaving 15 bases between. Germline CDR1 and CDR2: GTSNPN and SVGIG (reference sequence). This CDR3 spans 15 amino acids. The CDR3 DNA reads TGTGCCTGGAGTGGCTTTCTCGACGGTGCCTACGAGCAGTACTTC. It yields the protein CAWSGFLDGAYEQYF.

This clonotype was picked up many times. The J gene is TRBJ1-6, the V gene TRBV5-1, with 7 bases lining up with TRBD1. CDR1 and CDR2 (germline): SGHRS, YFSETQ. Trimming at V came to 7 bases and at J to 6 bases, leaving 1 base not matched to a gene. This CDR3 spans 12 amino acids. Written as DNA, the CDR3 is TGCGCCAGCCGGGACAGTAATTCACCCCTCCACTTT. It translates to CASRDSNSPLHF.

This clonotype was detected many times. The CDR3: CASSPNPSTEAFF. The CDR3 coding sequence is TGTGCCAGCTCACCTAATCCTAGCACTGAAGCTTTCTTT. The chain has TRBV18 and TRBJ1-1; D uncertain. This CDR3 contains 13 residues. CDR1 and CDR2 from the germline V gene are KGHSH and LQKENI. The V end lost 3 bases, the J end lost 4 bases, and 9 bases lay between the germline ends. The full variable domain, completed using reference TRBV18 and TRBJ1-1, is NAGVMQNPRHLVRRRGQEARLRCSPMKGHSHVYWYRQLPEEGLKFMVYLQKENIIDESGMPKERFSAEFPKEGPSILRIQQVVRGDSAAYFCASSPNPSTEAFFGQGTRLTVV.

This clonotype was detected many times. The chain recombines TRBV6-5 with TRBJ1-4, with TRBD1 matching 10 bases. This CDR3 region has 15 residues. The V gene end was trimmed by 0 bases and the J gene end by 5 bases; junction bases not matched to a gene: 0. CDR1 is MNHEY, CDR2 SVGAGI, per germline. Here the CDR3 reads CASSYSDRGNEKLFF. CDR3 in DNA: TGTGCCAGCAGTTACTCGGACAGGGGGAATGAAAAACTGTTTTTT.

This clonotype was counted many times. The chain employs TRBV7-8 and TRBJ2-2; 16 bases match TRBD2. Germline values: CDR1 SGHVS, CDR2 FQNEAQ. V shed 5 bases and J 2 bases; nucleotides not matched to a gene: 11. This CDR3 is 20 amino acids long. The CDR3 DNA sequence: TGTGCCAGCAGCCAATTTGGGGGACTAGCGGGAGGGCCAAACACCGGGGAGCTGTTTTTT. Encoded protein: CASSQFGGLAGGPNTGELFF.

This clonotype has at least ten counts. The V gene is TRBV7-6, the J gene TRBJ2-3, with 8 nucleotides matching TRBD2. Germline lookup yields CDR1 SGHVS and CDR2 FNYEAQ. CDR3 length equals 16 residues. The trim removed 5 bases at V and 1 base at J, leaving 8 bases unmatched. CDR3: CASSPRPTSGTDTQYF. The CDR3 coding sequence is TGTGCCAGCAGCCCAAGACCGACTAGCGGCACAGATACGCAGTATTTT.

There are many counts of this clonotype. This chain uses TRBV29-1 with TRBJ1-4; no reliable D call. Germline CDR1 and CDR2: SQVTM and ANQGSEA. Trimming pared 6 bases from V and 0 bases from J, leaving 14 bases between. The CDR3 has 15 residues. CDR3 in DNA: TGCAGCGTCGGAGTAGAGGCAGCAACTAATGAAAAACTGTTTTTT. This translates into CSVGVEAATNEKLFF.

This clonotype turned up a few times. This sequence joins TRBV18 and TRBJ1-5; a possible D gene is TRBD1 (6 bases). The V gene's germline CDR1 is KGHSH and CDR2 LQKENI. CDR3 length: 15 residues. V lost 6 bases and J 2 bases, leaving 14 bases between the germline ends. The CDR3 nucleotides read TGTGCCAGCTCCCCGGTAGGGGGTGGCAATCAGCCCCAGCATTTT. This gives the protein CASSPVGGGNQPQHF.

This clonotype has ten or more counts. This sequence joins TRBV20-1 and TRBJ1-4; the D is unclear. Between the trimmed V and J ends, which lost 6 bases and 2 bases, there was a span of 7 bases. The germline V gene has CDR1 DFQATT and CDR2 SNEGSKA (reference sequence). There are 12 residues in the CDR3. The CDR3 nucleotides are TGCAGTGCCGCCAACACTAATGAAAAACTGTTTTTT. This encodes CSAANTNEKLFF.

The chain uses TRBV5-1 and TRBJ1-1; 9 bases agree with TRBD1. The CDR3 totals 15 residues. Trimming cost V 2 bases and J 6 bases; bases outside gene matches: 8. Germline CDR1 SGHRS, CDR2 YFSETQ. The CDR3: CASSLNPGQGPEAFF. The CDR3 coding sequence is TGCGCCAGCAGCTTAAACCCGGGACAGGGCCCTGAAGCTTTCTTT. The full variable domain, in which reference TRBV5-1 and TRBJ1-1 provide the parts outside the CDR3, is KAGVTQTPRYLIKTRGQQVTLSCSPISGHRSVSWYQQTPGQGLQFLFEYFSETQRNKGNFPGRFSGRQFSNSRSEMNVSTLELGDSALYLCASSLNPGQGPEAFFGQGTRLTVV.

This clonotype was counted at least ten times. The chain is built from TRBV20-1 and TRBJ2-5, with no clear D. Trimming pared 5 bases from V and 8 bases from J, leaving 9 bases between. CDR1 and CDR2 from the germline V gene are DFQATT and SNEGSKA (reference sequence). The CDR3 sequence is 10 residues long. CDR3 protein: CSAPNVTQYF. The DNA for the CDR3 is TGCAGTGCTCCGAATGTAACCCAGTACTTC.

This clonotype was detected ten times or more. This chain uses TRBV7-2 with TRBJ2-1; unclear D gene. Germline values: CDR1 SGHTA, CDR2 FQGNSA. V dropped 3 bases and J dropped 6 bases, with 6 bases sitting between them. The CDR3 loop spans 12 amino acids. The CDR3 loop is CASSFRGNEQFF. The CDR3 bases are TGTGCCAGCAGCTTTAGAGGCAATGAGCAGTTCTTC.

In this sample, this clonotype turned up many times. The chain couples TRBV11-2 to TRBJ2-3, with TRBD2 identical over 10 bases. Germline trimming cut 4 bases from V and 4 bases from J; bases unmatched to any gene: 14. This CDR3 is built from 18 residues. Germline V gene sequence: CDR1 SGHAT, CDR2 FQNNGV. CDR3 sequence reads: CASSSNQASGSSADTQYF. CDR3 nucleotides: TGTGCCAGCAGCTCCAACCAGGCTAGCGGGAGCTCGGCAGATACGCAGTATTTT.

This clonotype showed up just a few times. The chain has TRBV7-2 and TRBJ1-2; tentative D call: TRBD1 (6 bases). V was cut by 5 bases and J by 9 bases, with 19 bases left in between. The CDR3 runs to 14 residues. Germline CDR1 is SGHTA and CDR2 is FQGNSA. In DNA, the CDR3 is TGTGCCAGCAGCGTAGGGGGGCAGACCCCCCGCTACACCTTC. Translating gives CASSVGGQTPRYTF.

This clonotype was found many times. The rearrangement joins TRBV12-3 or TRBV12-4 to TRBJ2-2, with 7 positions matching TRBD2. After removal of 2 bases from V and 3 bases from J, the junction contained 6 bases not matched to a gene. The CDR3 has 16 amino acids. Written as DNA, the CDR3 is TGTGCCAGCAGTTTAATGGCGGGAGTGGACACCGGGGAGCTGTTTTTT. The encoded protein is CASSLMAGVDTGELFF.

This clonotype has a count of ten or more. The chain employs TRBV7-8 and TRBJ2-3; D is uncertain. CDR3 length: 15 residues. The V end lost 1 base, the J end lost 1 base, and 9 bases lay between the germline ends. Germline lookup yields CDR1 SGHVS and CDR2 FQNEAQ. This CDR3 reads CASSLGSTRTDTQYF. The CDR3 nucleotides are TGTGCCAGCAGCTTAGGCAGTACCCGCACAGATACGCAGTATTTT.

This clonotype was observed at least ten times. The chain uses TRBV5-1 and TRBJ2-1; 12 nucleotides agree with TRBD2. Germline V gene sequence: CDR1 SGHRS, CDR2 YFSETQ. Trimming removed 4 bases from V and 14 bases from J; junction bases left unmatched: 7. The CDR3 covers 13 residues. CDR3 residues: CASSPRLAGDKFF. In nucleotides, the CDR3 is TGCGCCAGCAGCCCCCGACTAGCGGGAGATAAGTTCTTC.